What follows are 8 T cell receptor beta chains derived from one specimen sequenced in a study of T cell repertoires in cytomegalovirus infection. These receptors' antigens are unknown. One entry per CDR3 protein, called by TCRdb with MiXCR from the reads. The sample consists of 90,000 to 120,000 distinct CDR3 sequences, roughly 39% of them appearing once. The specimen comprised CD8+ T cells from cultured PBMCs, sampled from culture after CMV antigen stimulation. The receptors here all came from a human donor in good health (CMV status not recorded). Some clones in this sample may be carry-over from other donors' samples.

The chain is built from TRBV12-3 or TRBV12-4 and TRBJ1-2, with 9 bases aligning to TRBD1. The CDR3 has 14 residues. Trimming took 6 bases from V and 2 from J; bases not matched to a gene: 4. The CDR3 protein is CASRDRGGNYGYTF. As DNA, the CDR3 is TGTGCCAGCAGGGACAGGGGAGGGAACTATGGCTACACCTTC.

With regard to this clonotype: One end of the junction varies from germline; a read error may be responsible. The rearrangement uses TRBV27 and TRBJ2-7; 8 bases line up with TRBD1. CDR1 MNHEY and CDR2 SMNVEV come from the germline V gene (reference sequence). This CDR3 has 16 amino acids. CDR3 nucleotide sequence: TGTGCCAGCAGGTTATCCGGGACAGGTTCCTCCTACGAGCAGTACTTC. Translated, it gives CASRLSGTGSSYEQYF.

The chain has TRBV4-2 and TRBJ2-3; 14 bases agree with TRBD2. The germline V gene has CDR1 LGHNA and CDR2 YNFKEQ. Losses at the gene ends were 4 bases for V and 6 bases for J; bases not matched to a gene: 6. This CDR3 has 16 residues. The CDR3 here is CASSLTSGGGPDTQYF. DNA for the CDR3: TGTGCCAGCAGCCTGACTAGCGGGGGGGGCCCGGATACGCAGTATTTT.

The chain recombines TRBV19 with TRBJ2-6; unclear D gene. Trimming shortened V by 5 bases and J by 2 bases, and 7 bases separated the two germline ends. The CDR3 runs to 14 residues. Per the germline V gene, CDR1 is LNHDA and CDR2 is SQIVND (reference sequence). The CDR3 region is CASSLEPGANVLTF. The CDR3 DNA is TGTGCCAGTAGTTTGGAACCTGGGGCCAACGTCCTGACTTTC.

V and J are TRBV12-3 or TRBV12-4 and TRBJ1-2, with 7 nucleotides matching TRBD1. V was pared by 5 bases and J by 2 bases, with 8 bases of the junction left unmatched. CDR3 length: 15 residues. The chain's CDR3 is CASSVRGRGNYGYTF. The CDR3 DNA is TGTGCCAGCAGTGTCCGGGGCAGGGGGAACTATGGCTACACCTTC.

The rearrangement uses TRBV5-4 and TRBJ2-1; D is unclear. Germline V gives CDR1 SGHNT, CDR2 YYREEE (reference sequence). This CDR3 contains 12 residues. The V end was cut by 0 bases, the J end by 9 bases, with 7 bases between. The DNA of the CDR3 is TGTGCCAGCAGCTTGGAAATAAGTGAGCAGTTCTTC. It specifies CASSLEISEQFF.

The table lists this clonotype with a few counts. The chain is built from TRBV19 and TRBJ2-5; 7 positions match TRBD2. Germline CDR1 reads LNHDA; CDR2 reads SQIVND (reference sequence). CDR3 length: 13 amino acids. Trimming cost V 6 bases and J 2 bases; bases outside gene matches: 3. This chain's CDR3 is CASREGLQETQYF. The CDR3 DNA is TGTGCCAGTAGAGAGGGACTACAAGAGACCCAGTACTTC. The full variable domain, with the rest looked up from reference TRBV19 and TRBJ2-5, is DGGITQSPKYLFRKEGQNVTLSCEQNLNHDAMYWYRQDPGQGLRLIYYSQIVNDFQKGDIAEGYSVSREKKESFPLTVTSAQKNPTAFYLCASREGLQETQYFGPGTRLLVL.

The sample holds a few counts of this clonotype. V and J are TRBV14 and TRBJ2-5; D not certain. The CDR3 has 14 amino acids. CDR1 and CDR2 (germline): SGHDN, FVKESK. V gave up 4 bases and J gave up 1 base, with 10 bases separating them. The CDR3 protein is CASSRQIFQETQYF. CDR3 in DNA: TGTGCCAGCAGCCGACAAATCTTCCAAGAGACCCAGTACTTC.